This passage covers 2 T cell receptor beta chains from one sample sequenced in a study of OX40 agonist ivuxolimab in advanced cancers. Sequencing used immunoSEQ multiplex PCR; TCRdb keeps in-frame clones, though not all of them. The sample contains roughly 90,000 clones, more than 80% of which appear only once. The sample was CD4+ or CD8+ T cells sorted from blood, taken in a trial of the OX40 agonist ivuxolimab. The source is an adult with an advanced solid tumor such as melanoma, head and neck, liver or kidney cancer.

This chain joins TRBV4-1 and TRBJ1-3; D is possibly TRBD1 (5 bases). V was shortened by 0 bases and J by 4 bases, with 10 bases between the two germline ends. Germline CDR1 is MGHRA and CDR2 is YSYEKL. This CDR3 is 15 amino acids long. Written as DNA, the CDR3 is TGCGCCAGCAGCCAAGACCAGGGAACCGGAAACACCATATATTTT. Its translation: CASSQDQGTGNTIYF.

The CDR3 region is CASSPISGTPLNGYTF. The CDR3 DNA reads as TGTGCCAGCTCACCCATTAGTGGGACACCTTTAAATGGCTACACCTTC. The chain links TRBV18 to TRBJ1-2; D may be TRBD1 (6 bases). This CDR3 contains 16 residues. V lost 3 bases and J 6 bases, leaving 20 bases between the germline ends. The V gene's germline CDR1 is KGHSH and CDR2 LQKENI.